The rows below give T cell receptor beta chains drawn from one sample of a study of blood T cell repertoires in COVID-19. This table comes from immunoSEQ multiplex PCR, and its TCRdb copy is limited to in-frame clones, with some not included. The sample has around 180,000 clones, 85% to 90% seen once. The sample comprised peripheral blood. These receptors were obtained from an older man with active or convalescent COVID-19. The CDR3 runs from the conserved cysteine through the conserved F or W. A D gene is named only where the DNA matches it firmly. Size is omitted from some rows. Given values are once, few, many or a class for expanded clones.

TGTGCCAGTGGAAGCGGGAGGGCCAATTTCGGGGAGCTGTTTTTT,CASGSGRANFGELFF,NA,TRBV19,TRBJ2-2,TRBD2
TGTGCCAGCAGCTTTGGGGGACAGGGCGGTCAGCCCCAGCATTTT,CASSFGGQGGQPQHF,NA,TRBV5-8,TRBJ1-5,TRBD1
TGTGCCAGTAGTATAGGAGTCCAAGAGACCCAGTACTTC,CASSIGVQETQYF,NA,TRBV19,TRBJ2-5,NA
TGTGCCAGCAGCAAAGGTGGGACAGGGGGTACTGGAAACACCATATATTTT,CASSKGGTGGTGNTIYF,NA,TRBV21-1,TRBJ1-3,NA
TGTGCCAGCAGCTCACCTGGGACTAGCGGGAGCTCCTACAATGAGCAGTTCTTC,CASSSPGTSGSSYNEQFF,NA,TRBV7-9,TRBJ2-1,TRBD2
TGTGCCAGCAGTGAAGCGCCTCTTTCCCAGCGGACGTACGAGCAGTACTTC,CASSEAPLSQRTYEQYF,NA,TRBV2,TRBJ2-7,NA
TGTGCCAGCAGTCAGATAGCGGGAGGGCTCCCAGAGACCCAGTACTTC,CASSQIAGGLPETQYF,NA,TRBV28,TRBJ2-5,TRBD2
TGTGCCAGCAGTTACAGGGGGATGAATCAGCCCCAGCATTTT,CASSYRGMNQPQHF,NA,TRBV2,TRBJ1-5,TRBD1
TGTGCCAGCTTAGACAGGGCGAACACTGAAGCTTTCTTT,CASLDRANTEAFF,NA,TRBV28,TRBJ1-1,TRBD1
TGTGCCAGCAGCTCGGGGATGCTCGAGCAGTACTTC,CASSSGMLEQYF,NA,TRBV5-6,TRBJ2-7,NA
TGTGCCAGCAGCCCTCGCCCCCCGGGGAACTATGGCTACACCTTC,CASSPRPPGNYGYTF,few,TRBV7-2,TRBJ1-2,NA
TGTGCCAGCAGCTTAGGACTATTTCATGAGCAGTTCTTC,CASSLGLFHEQFF,NA,TRBV11-3,TRBJ2-1,NA
TGCAGCGGTGGGACAGGGGCCAACTATGGCTACACCTTC,CSGGTGANYGYTF,few,TRBV29-1,TRBJ1-2,TRBD1
TGTGCCAGCAGTGTCGAGTGGGGGCGTGGGTATGGCTACACCTTC,CASSVEWGRGYGYTF,NA,TRBV28,TRBJ1-2,NA
TGTGCCAGCAGCTTGGAGGGGGCCTCTAATTCACCCCTCCACTTT,CASSLEGASNSPLHF,NA,TRBV5-5,TRBJ1-6,TRBD1
TGTGCCAGTAGGGGCCGGGGGGCCACTGAAGCTTTCTTT,CASRGRGATEAFF,NA,TRBV19,TRBJ1-1,NA
TGTGCCAGCAGCCCCGCGAGGGTTAACTATGGCTACACCTTC,CASSPARVNYGYTF,NA,TRBV7-2,TRBJ1-2,NA
TGTGCCAGCAGCTTAGGGGCCGCGGGAGGTTTCTACGAGCAGTACTTC,CASSLGAAGGFYEQYF,NA,TRBV7-2,TRBJ2-7,TRBD2
TGTGCTAGTGGTATCAAGACAGGGATTGAGCAGTTCTTC,CASGIKTGIEQFF,NA,TRBV12-5,TRBJ2-1,TRBD1
TGTGCCTGGAGTGTAGGTGGGAGTGTGCACGAGCAGTACTTC,CAWSVGGSVHEQYF,NA,TRBV30,TRBJ2-7,NA
TGTGCCAGCAGCCCAACCGGGGACAGGGGGCTTCGGAATTCACCCCTCCACTTT,CASSPTGDRGLRNSPLHF,NA,TRBV6-2/TRBV6-3,TRBJ1-6,TRBD1
TGCGCCAGCAGTCTTATTAGCGGGAGAATAGACAATGAGCAGTTCTTC,CASSLISGRIDNEQFF,NA,TRBV5-1,TRBJ2-1,TRBD2
TGTGCCAGTAGTCCTGGACAGGGAGGGCACTATGGCTACACCTTC,CASSPGQGGHYGYTF,NA,TRBV19,TRBJ1-2,TRBD1
TGCGCCAGCAGCCAAGCCGGGGGTGATCAGCCCCAGCATTTT,CASSQAGGDQPQHF,NA,TRBV4-1,TRBJ1-5,NA
TGTGCCAGCAGCGACCCCAGGGTAGGCAATTCACCCCTCCACTTT,CASSDPRVGNSPLHF,NA,TRBV6-5,TRBJ1-6,NA
TGTGCCAGCAGCTTACAGGGGGCTGCAACTAATGAAAAACTGTTTTTT,CASSLQGAATNEKLFF,NA,TRBV7-2,TRBJ1-4,TRBD1